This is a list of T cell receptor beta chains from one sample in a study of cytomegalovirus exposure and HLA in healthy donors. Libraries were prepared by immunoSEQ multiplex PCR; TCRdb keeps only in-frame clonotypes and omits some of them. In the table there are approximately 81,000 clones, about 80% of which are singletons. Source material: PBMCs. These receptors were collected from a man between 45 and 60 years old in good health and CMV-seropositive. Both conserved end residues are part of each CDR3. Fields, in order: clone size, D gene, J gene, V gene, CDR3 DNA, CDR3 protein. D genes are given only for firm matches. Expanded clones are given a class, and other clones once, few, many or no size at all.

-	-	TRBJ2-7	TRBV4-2	TGTGCCAGCAGCCAAGATCGGCAGGGCGTATTCTCCTACGAGCAGTACTTC	CASSQDRQGVFSYEQYF
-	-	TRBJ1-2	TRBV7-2	TGTGCCAGCAGCTTAGGGGGCTTCACCAGCGGCTACACCTTC	CASSLGGFTSGYTF
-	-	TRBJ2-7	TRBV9	TGTGCCAGCAGCGTAGTTCCAGGGTCCTACGAGCAGTACTTC	CASSVVPGSYEQYF
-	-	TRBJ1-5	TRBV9	TGTGCCAGCAGCGTAGGATTTAGTGAGCCCCAGCATTTT	CASSVGFSEPQHF
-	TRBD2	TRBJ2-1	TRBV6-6	TGTGCCAGCAGTTACGGCCTAGCGGGAGTGTCTGAGCAGTTCTTC	CASSYGLAGVSEQFF
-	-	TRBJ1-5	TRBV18	TGTGCCAGCTCACCTCAGGACAATCAGCCCCAGCATTTT	CASSPQDNQPQHF
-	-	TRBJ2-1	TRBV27	TGTGCCAGCAATGCTCTGGGAGAATCCTACAATGAGCAGTTCTTC	CASNALGESYNEQFF
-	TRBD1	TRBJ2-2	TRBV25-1	TGTGCCAGCGGCAGGCAGGGGGCTAACACCGGGGAGCTGTTTTTT	CASGRQGANTGELFF
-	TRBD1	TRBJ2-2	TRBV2	TGTGCCAGCAAGGGGACAGGGAACACCGGGGAGCTGTTTTTT	CASKGTGNTGELFF
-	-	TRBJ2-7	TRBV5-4	TGTGCCAGCAGCCCTTATAGGAACAGCTACGAGCAGTACTTC	CASSPYRNSYEQYF
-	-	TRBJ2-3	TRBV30	TGTGCCTGGAGTCGGCTAGACGACTACACAGATACGCAGTATTTT	CAWSRLDDYTDTQYF
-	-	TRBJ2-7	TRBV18	TGTGCCAGCTCACCGGCAGGGGTGACCTACGAGCAGTACTTC	CASSPAGVTYEQYF
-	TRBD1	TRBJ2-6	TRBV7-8	TGTGCCAGCAGCTCCAAACAGGGGGAAAGGACTGGGGCCAACGTCCTGACTTTC	CASSSKQGERTGANVLTF
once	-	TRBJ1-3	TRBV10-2	TGCGCCAGCAGTGAGGCCTCCACGGACACCATATATTTT	CASSEASTDTIYF
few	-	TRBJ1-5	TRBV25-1	TGTGCCAGCAGGGAAACAGGCGCTAATCAGCCCCAGCATTTT	CASRETGANQPQHF
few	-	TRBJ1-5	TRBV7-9	TGTGCCAGCAGCTTAGGCGACAGCGAAAATCAGCCCCAGCATTTT	CASSLGDSENQPQHF
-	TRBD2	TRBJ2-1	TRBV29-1	TGCAGCGTTCGCCCGGGAGGGCAGGGTGAGCAGTTCTTC	CSVRPGGQGEQFF
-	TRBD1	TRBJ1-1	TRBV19	TGTGCCAGTAGTATCGCGTACAGGGGGAAGGACACTGAAGCTTTCTTT	CASSIAYRGKDTEAFF
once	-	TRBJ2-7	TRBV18	TGTGCCAGCTCACCGGACAGCTCCTACGAGCAGTACTTC	CASSPDSSYEQYF
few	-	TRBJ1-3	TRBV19	TGTGCCAGTAGTTTAGCTAACACCATATATTTT	CASSLANTIYF
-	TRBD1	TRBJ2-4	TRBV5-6	TGTGCCAGCAGCTTGGATCAGGGGGCAGGCAGTCAGTACTTC	CASSLDQGAGSQYF
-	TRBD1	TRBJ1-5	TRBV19	TGTGCCAGTAGTACTTCGACAGGGGGTGGATATAGCAATCAGCCCCAGCATTTT	CASSTSTGGGYSNQPQHF
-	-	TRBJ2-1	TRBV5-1	TGCGCCAGCAGCACCTTTATCGGGAATGAGCAGTTCTTC	CASSTFIGNEQFF
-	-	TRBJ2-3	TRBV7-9	TGTGCCAGCAGCGTTTCGACTAGCACAGATACGCAGTATTTT	CASSVSTSTDTQYF
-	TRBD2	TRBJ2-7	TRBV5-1	TGCGCCAGCAGCCCCACGACTAGCGGATCATCCTACGAGCAGTACTTC	CASSPTTSGSSYEQYF
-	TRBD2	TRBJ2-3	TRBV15	TGTGCCACCAGCAGAGGGACTAGCGGGACCACAGATACGCAGTATTTT	CATSRGTSGTTDTQYF
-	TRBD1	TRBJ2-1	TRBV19	TGTGCCAGTAGAACCGGGACAGGGGACCGGCATGAGCAGTTCTTC	CASRTGTGDRHEQFF
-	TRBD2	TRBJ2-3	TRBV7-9	TGTGCCAGCAGCCTAGGTAAGATTGGGGGGGATGCAGATACGCAGTATTTT	CASSLGKIGGDADTQYF
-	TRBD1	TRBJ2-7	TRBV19	TGTGCCAGTAGTATAGCGGCAGGGGGTACCTACGAGCAGTACTTC	CASSIAAGGTYEQYF
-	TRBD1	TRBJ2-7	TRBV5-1	TGCGCCAGCAGCATGCAACAGGGGGCGAATTCTCTCGAGCAGTACTTC	CASSMQQGANSLEQYF
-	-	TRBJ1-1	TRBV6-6	TGTGCCAGCAGTTACGAGGGCGTGAACACTGAAGCTTTCTTT	CASSYEGVNTEAFF
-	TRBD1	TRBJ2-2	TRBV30	TGTGCCTGGGGGAGTGACAGGGTACTTACCGGGGAGCTGTTTTTT	CAWGSDRVLTGELFF
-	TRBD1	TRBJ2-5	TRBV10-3	TGTGCCATCAGGGCCGGGACAGGGTTTGAAGAGACCCAGTACTTC	CAIRAGTGFEETQYF
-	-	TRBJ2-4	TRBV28	TGTGCCAGCAGTTTGGCAGGGGAACTCCGCCACATTCAGTACTTC	CASSLAGELRHIQYF
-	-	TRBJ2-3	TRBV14	TGTGCCAGCAGCCAAGGGCTAGCGCCAGATACGCAGTATTTT	CASSQGLAPDTQYF
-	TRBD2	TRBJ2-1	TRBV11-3	TGTGCCAGCAGCTCGGGACTAGCGGAATTTAATGAGCAGTTCTTC	CASSSGLAEFNEQFF
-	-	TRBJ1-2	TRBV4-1	TGCGCCAGCAGCCCCGCTCGGGTCAGCTATGGCTACACCTTC	CASSPARVSYGYTF
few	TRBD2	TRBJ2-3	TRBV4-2	TGTGCCAGCAGCCAAGAGTGGGGACTAGTAGATACGCAGTATTTT	CASSQEWGLVDTQYF
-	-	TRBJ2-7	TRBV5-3	TGTGCCAGAAGCTTGGCCCGCAGGGTTAGGGCGAAGCACGAGCAGTACTTC	CARSLARRVRAKHEQYF
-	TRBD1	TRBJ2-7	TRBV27	TGTGCCAGCATAAAATCCGGGACAGGGGGCGAGCAGTACTTC	CASIKSGTGGEQYF
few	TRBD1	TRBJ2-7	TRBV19	TGTGCCAGTACCCCGGGACAGGGGTCCTACGAGCAGTACTTC	CASTPGQGSYEQYF
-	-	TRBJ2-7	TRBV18	TGTGCCAGCTCACCAACCCCCTCCGAGCAGTACTTC	CASSPTPSEQYF
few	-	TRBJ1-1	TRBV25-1	TGTGCCAGCAGCCCAAACACTGAAGCTTTCTTT	CASSPNTEAFF
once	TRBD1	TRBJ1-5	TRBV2	TGTGCCAGCAGCCTGGGACAGTCAAATCAGCCCCAGCATTTT	CASSLGQSNQPQHF
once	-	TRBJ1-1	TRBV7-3	TGTGCCAGCAGCTTAAGTGGGAGCATGAACACTGAAGCTTTCTTT	CASSLSGSMNTEAFF
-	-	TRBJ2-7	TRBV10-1	TGCGCCAGCAGTGCAACGACAGGCCCCCCGGGGGAGCAGTACTTC	CASSATTGPPGEQYF
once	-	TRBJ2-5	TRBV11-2	TGTGCCAGCGCCGCTAGCACTGAGCAGTACTTC	CASAASTEQYF
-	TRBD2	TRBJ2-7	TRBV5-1	TGCGCCAGCAGCTCGGGAACTAGCGGGTCCCAACCCTACGAGCAGTACTTC	CASSSGTSGSQPYEQYF
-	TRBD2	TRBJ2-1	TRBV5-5	TGTGCCAGCAGCGCCCCCCTGGGAGGTAGCGGGAGTCTCCATGAGCAGTTCTTC	CASSAPLGGSGSLHEQFF
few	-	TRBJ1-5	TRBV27	TGTGCCAGCAGTACGGGACAAGGGCCCCAGCATTTT	CASSTGQGPQHF
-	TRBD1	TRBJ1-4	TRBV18	TGTGCCAGCTCACTAAGACAGGGGGCAGTCGAAAAACTGTTTTTT	CASSLRQGAVEKLFF
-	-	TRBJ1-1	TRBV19	TGTGCCAGTAGTATTCTGGCAGGCTCGAACACTGAAGCTTTCTTT	CASSILAGSNTEAFF
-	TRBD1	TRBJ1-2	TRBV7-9	TGTGCCAGCAGCCGACTACCGGGACAGGAAGCTTATGACGGCTACACCTTC	CASSRLPGQEAYDGYTF
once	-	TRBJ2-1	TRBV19	TGTGCCAGTAGTATAGAGCCTAGGTTCCCCTACAATGAGCAGTTCTTC	CASSIEPRFPYNEQFF
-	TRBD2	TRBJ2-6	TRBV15	TGTGCCACCAGCAGAGATCGGGGACTAGCGGGAGCTGGGGCCAACGTCCTGACTTTC	CATSRDRGLAGAGANVLTF